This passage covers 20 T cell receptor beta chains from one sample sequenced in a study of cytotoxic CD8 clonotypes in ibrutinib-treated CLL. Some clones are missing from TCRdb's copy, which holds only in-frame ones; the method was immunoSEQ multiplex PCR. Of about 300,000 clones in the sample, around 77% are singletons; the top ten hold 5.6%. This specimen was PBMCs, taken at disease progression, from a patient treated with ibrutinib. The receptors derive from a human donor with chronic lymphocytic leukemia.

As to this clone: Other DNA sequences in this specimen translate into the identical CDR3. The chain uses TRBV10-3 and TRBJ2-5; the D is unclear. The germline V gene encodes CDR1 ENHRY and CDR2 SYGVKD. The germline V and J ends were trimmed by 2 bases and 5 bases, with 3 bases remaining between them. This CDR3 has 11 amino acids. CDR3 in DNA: TGTGCCATCAGTGAGGGGGAGACCCAGTACTTC. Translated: CAISEGETQYF.

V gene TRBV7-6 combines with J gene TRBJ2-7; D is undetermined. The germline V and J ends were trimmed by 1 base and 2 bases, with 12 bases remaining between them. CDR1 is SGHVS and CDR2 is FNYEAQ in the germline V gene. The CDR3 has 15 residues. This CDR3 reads CASSLEPDRPYEQYF. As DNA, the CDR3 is TGTGCCAGCAGCTTAGAACCCGACCGCCCCTACGAGCAGTACTTC.

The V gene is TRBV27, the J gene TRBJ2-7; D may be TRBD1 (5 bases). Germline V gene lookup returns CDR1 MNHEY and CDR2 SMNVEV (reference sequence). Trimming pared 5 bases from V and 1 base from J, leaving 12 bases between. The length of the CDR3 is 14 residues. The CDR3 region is CASSPPHRSYEQYF. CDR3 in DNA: TGTGCCAGCAGTCCACCCCACAGGTCCTACGAGCAGTACTTC.

Here the CDR3 DNA reads TGTGCCAGCAGCTACACAGGGGTTGGGACTGAAGCTTTCTTT. It specifies CASSYTGVGTEAFF. This sequence joins TRBV13 and TRBJ1-1; 7 nucleotides match TRBD1. CDR3 length equals 14 residues. The V segment lost 4 bases and the J segment 5 bases; nucleotides outside the gene matches: 7. Germline V CDR1 and CDR2: PRHDT, FYEKMQ (reference sequence).

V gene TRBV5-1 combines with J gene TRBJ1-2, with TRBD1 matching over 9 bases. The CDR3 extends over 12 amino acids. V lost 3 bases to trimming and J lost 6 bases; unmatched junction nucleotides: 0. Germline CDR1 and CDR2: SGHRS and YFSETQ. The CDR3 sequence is CASSWDRDGYTF. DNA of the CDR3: TGCGCCAGCAGCTGGGACAGGGATGGCTACACCTTC.

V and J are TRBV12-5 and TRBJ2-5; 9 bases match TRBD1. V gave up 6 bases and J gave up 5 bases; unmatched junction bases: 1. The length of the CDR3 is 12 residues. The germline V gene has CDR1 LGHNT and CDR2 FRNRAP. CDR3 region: CASGGTGETQYF. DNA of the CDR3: TGTGCTAGTGGGGGGACAGGGGAGACCCAGTACTTC. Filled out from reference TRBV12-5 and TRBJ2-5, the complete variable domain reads DARVTQTPRHKVTEMGQEVTMRCQPILGHNTVFWYRQTMMQGLELLAYFRNRAPLDDSGMPKDRFSAEMPDATLATLKIQPSEPRDSAVYFCASGGTGETQYFGPGTRLLVL.

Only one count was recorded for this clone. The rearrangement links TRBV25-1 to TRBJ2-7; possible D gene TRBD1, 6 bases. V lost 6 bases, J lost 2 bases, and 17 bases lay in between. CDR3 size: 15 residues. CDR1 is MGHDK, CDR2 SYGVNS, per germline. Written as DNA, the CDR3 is TGTGCCAGCAGCACCGACAGGTTATTTACCTACGAGCAGTACTTC. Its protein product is CASSTDRLFTYEQYF.

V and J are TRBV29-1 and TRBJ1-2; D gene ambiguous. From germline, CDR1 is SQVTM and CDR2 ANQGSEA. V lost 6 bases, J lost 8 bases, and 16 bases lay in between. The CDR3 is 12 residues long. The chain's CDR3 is CSVNGRSGGYTF. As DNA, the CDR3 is TGCAGCGTCAACGGGCGTTCGGGAGGCTACACCTTC.

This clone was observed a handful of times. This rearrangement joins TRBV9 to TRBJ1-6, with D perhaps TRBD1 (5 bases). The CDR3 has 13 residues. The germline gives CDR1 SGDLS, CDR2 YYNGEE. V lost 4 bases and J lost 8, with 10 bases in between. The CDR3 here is CASSLQGDSPLHF. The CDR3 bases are TGTGCCAGCAGCTTGCAGGGCGATTCACCCCTCCACTTT.

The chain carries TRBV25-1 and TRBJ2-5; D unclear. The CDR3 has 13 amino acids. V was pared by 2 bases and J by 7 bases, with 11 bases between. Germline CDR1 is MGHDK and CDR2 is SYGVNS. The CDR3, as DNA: TGTGCCAGCAGTGAAGTTTTTGATCGGACCCAGTACTTC. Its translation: CASSEVFDRTQYF.

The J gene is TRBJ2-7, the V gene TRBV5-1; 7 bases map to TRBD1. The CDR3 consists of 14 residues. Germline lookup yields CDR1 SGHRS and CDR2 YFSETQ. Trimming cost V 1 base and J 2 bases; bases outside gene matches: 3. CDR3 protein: CASSLRGQTYEQYF. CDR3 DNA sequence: TGCGCCAGCAGCTTGAGGGGGCAGACCTACGAGCAGTACTTC.

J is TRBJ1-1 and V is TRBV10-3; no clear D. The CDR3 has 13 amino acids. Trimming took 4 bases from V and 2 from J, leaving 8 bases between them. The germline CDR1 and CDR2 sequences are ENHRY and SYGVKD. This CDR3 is CAISAEGNTEAFF. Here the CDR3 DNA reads TGTGCCATCAGTGCGGAGGGTAACACTGAAGCTTTCTTT.

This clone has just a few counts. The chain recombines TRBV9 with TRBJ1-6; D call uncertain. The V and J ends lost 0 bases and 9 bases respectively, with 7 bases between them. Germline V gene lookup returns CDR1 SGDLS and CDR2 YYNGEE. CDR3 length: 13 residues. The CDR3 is CASSVVEGSPLHF. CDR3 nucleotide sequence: TGTGCCAGCAGCGTAGTTGAGGGTTCACCCCTCCACTTT.

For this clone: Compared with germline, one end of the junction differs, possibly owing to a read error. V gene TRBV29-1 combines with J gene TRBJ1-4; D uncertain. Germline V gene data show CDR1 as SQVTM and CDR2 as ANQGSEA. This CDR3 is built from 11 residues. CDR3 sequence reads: CSVEEGQGPLF. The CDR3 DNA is TGCAGCGTTGAAGAAGGTCAAGGGCCCCTTTTT.

CDR3 sequence: CASSTSRRGEQYF. CDR3 nucleotide sequence: TGTGCCAGCAGCACCTCTCGGCGCGGCGAGCAGTACTTC. The chain combines TRBV27 with TRBJ2-7; no reliable D call. Germline CDR1 and CDR2: MNHEY and SMNVEV (reference sequence). The CDR3 has 13 residues. Trimming left V 6 bases short and J 6 bases short, with 15 bases between.

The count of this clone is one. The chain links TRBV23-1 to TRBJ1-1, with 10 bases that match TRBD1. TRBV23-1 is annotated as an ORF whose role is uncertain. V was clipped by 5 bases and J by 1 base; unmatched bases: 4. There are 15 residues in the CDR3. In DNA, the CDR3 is TGCGCCAGCAGTTGTCGGACAGGGGGGAACACTGAAGCTTTCTTT. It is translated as CASSCRTGGNTEAFF.

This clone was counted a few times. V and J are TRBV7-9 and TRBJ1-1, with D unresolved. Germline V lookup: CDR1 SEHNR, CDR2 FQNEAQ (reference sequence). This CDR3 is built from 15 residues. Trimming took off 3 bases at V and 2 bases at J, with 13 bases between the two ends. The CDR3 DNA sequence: TGTGCCAGCAGCTTTCCTATTGGGCCTAACACTGAAGCTTTCTTT. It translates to CASSFPIGPNTEAFF.

The DNA for the CDR3 is TGTGCCAGCGGGGGGAGAAACGGCAATGAGCAGTTCTTC. It codes for CASGGRNGNEQFF. The J gene is TRBJ2-1, the V gene TRBV27; TRBD2 might be the D (6 bases). Germline CDR1 reads MNHEY; CDR2 reads SMNVEV (reference sequence). The germline V and J ends were trimmed by 8 bases and 6 bases, with 14 bases remaining between them. There are 13 residues in the CDR3.

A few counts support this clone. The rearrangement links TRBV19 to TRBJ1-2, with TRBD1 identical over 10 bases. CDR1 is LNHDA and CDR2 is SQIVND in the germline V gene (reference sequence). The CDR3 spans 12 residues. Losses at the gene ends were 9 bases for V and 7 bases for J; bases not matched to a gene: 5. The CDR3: CASRQGAVGYTF. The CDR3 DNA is TGTGCCAGCCGACAGGGGGCGGTTGGCTACACCTTC.

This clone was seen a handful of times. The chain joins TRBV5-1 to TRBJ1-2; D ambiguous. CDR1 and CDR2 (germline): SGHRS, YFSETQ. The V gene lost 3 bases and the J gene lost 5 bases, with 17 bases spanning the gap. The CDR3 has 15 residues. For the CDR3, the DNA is TGCGCCAGCAGCTACTACCGGGCCGGCCTATATGGCTACACCTTC. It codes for CASSYYRAGLYGYTF.